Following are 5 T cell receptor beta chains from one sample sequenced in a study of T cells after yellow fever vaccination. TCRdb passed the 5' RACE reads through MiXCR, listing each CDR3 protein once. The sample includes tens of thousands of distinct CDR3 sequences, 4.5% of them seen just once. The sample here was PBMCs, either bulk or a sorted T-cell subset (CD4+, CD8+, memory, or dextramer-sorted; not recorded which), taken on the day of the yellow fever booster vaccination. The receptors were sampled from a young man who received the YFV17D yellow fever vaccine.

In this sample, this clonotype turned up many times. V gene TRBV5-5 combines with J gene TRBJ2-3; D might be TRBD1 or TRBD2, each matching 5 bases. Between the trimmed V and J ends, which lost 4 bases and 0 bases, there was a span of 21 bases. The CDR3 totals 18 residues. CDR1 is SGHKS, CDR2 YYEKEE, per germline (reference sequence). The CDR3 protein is CASSPGPSRGSSTDTQYF. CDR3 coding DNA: TGTGCCAGCAGCCCGGGGCCATCGAGAGGCTCTAGCACAGATACGCAGTATTTT.

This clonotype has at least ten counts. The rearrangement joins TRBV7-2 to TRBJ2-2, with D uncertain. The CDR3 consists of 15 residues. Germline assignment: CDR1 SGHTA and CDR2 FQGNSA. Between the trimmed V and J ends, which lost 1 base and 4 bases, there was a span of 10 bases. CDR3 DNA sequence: TGTGCCAGCAGCTTAGGGCCATACGGCACCGGGGAGCTGTTTTTT. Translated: CASSLGPYGTGELFF. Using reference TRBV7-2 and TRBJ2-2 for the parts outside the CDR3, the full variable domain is GAGVSQSPSNKVTEKGKDVELRCDPISGHTALYWYRQSLGQGLEFLIYFQGNSAPDKSGLPSDRFSAERTGGSVSTLTIQRTQQEDSAVYLCASSLGPYGTGELFFGEGSRLTVL.

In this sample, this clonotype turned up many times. The CDR3 sequence is CASSLAGILNQPQHF. The CDR3 DNA reads TGCGCCAGCAGCTTAGCCGGAATCCTCAATCAGCCCCAGCATTTT. The chain uses TRBV5-1 and TRBJ1-5; no clear D. V lost 2 bases to trimming and J lost 3 bases, with 12 bases between them. The germline V gene encodes CDR1 SGHRS and CDR2 YFSETQ. The CDR3 sequence is 15 residues long.

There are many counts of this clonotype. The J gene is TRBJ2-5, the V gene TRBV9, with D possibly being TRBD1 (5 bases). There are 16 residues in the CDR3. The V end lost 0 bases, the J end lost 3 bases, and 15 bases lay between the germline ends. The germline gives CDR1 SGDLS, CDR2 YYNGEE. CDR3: CASSVEGRAREETQYF. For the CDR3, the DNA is TGTGCCAGCAGCGTAGAGGGCAGGGCGAGAGAAGAGACCCAGTACTTC.

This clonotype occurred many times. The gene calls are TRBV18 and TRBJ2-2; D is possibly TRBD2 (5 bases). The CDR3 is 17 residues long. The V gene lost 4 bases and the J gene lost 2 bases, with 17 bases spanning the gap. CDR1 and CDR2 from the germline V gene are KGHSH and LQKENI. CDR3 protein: CASSQTRTDLNTGELFF. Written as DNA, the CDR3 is TGTGCCAGCTCACAGACCAGGACTGACTTAAACACCGGGGAGCTGTTTTTT. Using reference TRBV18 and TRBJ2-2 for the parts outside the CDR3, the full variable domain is NAGVMQNPRHLVRRRGQEARLRCSPMKGHSHVYWYRQLPEEGLKFMVYLQKENIIDESGMPKERFSAEFPKEGPSILRIQQVVRGDSAAYFCASSQTRTDLNTGELFFGEGSRLTVL.